This T cell receptor (beta chain) appears in the sequencing data of a study of cytomegalovirus exposure and HLA in healthy donors. PCR involved 60 Vbeta and 13 Jbeta primers. Sequencing used immunoSEQ multiplex PCR; TCRdb keeps in-frame clones, though not all of them. The data contain about 140,000 clones, 82% of them singletons. CDR1 is SEHNR, CDR2 FQNEAQ, per germline (reference sequence). This CDR3 is built from 11 residues. Trimming shortened V by 5 bases and J by 9 bases, and 8 bases separated the two germline ends. This clone occurred a few times. The chain recombines TRBV7-9 with TRBJ1-5, with unresolved D. The sequencing input was PBMCs. This receptor was taken from a woman aged 55-70 years in good health and CMV-seropositive. DNA of the CDR3: TGTGCCAGCAGCAGACACCGGCCCCAGCATTTT. Residues: CASSRHRPQHF.